These T cell receptor beta chains were read from a single sample in a study of beta chain features in type 1 diabetes. Sequencing used immunoSEQ multiplex PCR; TCRdb keeps in-frame clones, though not all of them. The repertoire holds approximately 170,000 clones, 7.8% seen once, with 0.94% in the top ten. Material for sequencing was central memory CD4+ T cells from blood. The receptors come from a woman aged 40 to 49 with type 1 diabetes. Both conserved end residues are part of each CDR3. Each record gives: J gene, clone size, CDR3 length, V gene, CDR3 protein. Some rows have no size entry. The others give once, few or many, or a class for an expanded clone.

TRBJ1-1,NA,13,TRBV7-9,CASSLSLLTEAFF
TRBJ1-2,few,15,TRBV4-1,CASNPRRGENYGYTF
TRBJ1-2,NA,14,TRBV30,CAWRPSNGLVSYTF
TRBJ2-1,NA,13,TRBV15,CATSRGGQNSQFF
TRBJ2-7,NA,15,TRBV9,CASSPQSGPIYEQYF
TRBJ2-1,NA,15,TRBV28,CASSMTSGGAAEQFF
TRBJ2-1,many,14,TRBV7-3,CASSPGLGYNEQFF
TRBJ2-3,few,15,TRBV7-9,CASSRSSGFTDTQYF
TRBJ2-7,few,15,TRBV7-3,CASSFWHGEGYEQYF
TRBJ2-1,few,14,TRBV28,CASSLVAAYNEQFF
TRBJ1-1,few,15,TRBV5-1,CASRKSGGGNTEAFF
TRBJ1-1,NA,13,TRBV30,CAWGGQLNTEAFF
TRBJ2-7,few,14,TRBV13,CASSSRQASYEQYF
TRBJ2-7,NA,15,TRBV28,CASSSREGLLDEQYF
TRBJ1-5,NA,14,TRBV18,CASSFRGANQPQHF
TRBJ2-1,NA,12,TRBV19,CASSILRSEQFF
TRBJ1-2,few,11,TRBV29-1,CSAGGSDGYTF
TRBJ2-1,few,13,TRBV7-3,CASSLARDNEQFF
TRBJ2-7,NA,13,TRBV13,CASSSRERTEQYF
TRBJ1-5,few,14,TRBV2,CASRGTGMHQPQHF
TRBJ2-3,many,15,TRBV4-3,CASSLLGGNTDTQYF
TRBJ2-5,NA,15,TRBV27,CASSSLSRGQETQYF
TRBJ1-1,few,15,TRBV9,CASSVATDMNTEAFF
TRBJ2-3,NA,15,TRBV2,CASSEASGFTDTQYF
TRBJ2-1,NA,15,TRBV29-1,CSFRALRDRGNEQFF
TRBJ2-3,NA,16,TRBV19,CASSMVYGGGTDTQYF
TRBJ1-5,NA,17,TRBV27,CASSRSGQERGNQPQHF
TRBJ1-2,NA,15,TRBV19,CASSMGAGQNYGYTF
TRBJ1-1,NA,13,TRBV11-2,CASSLTPEAEAFF
TRBJ2-1,few,17,TRBV2,CASSEAPSGSINNEQFF
TRBJ1-1,NA,13,TRBV14,CASSQAWRGQAFF
TRBJ2-7,once,15,TRBV19,CASSSLTGSSYEQYF
TRBJ1-5,few,14,TRBV19,CASSIGPGNQPQHF
TRBJ2-6,few,16,TRBV5-4,CASSLGLPSGANVLTF
TRBJ1-2,NA,14,TRBV28,CASSLIEGGYGYTF
TRBJ1-3,NA,15,TRBV7-3,CASSPRVATGNTIYF
TRBJ2-1,NA,16,TRBV7-9,CASSPRGGQPNNEQFF
TRBJ1-5,few,14,TRBV15,CATSRQGGNQPQHF